These 15 T cell receptor beta chains were sequenced from one sample in a study of identical twins. MiXCR was run by TCRdb on the 5' RACE reads, yielding one entry per CDR3 protein. The sample holds about 900,000 distinct CDR3 sequences, over 9% seen once. These data also featured in a second study, about yellow fever vaccine responses in identical twins.

Material: PBMCs. The source is a woman younger than 30 in good health.

The table lists this clonotype with a few counts. J is TRBJ2-1 and V is TRBV5-1; 11 bases are a match to TRBD1. V shed 3 bases, J shed 3 bases, and the junction held 5 bases outside the gene matches. This CDR3 spans 16 amino acids. Per germline, CDR1 SGHRS and CDR2 YFSETQ. In nucleotides, the CDR3 is TGCGCCAGCAGCTCACAGGGACAGGGGGTCTACAATGAGCAGTTCTTC. Its translation: CASSSQGQGVYNEQFF.

The CDR3 reads CASSPGGGAGPLHF. For the CDR3, the DNA is TGCGCCAGCAGTCCAGGAGGGGGCGCCGGGCCCCTCCACTTT. The gene calls are TRBV5-1 and TRBJ1-6; 7 positions match TRBD1. The CDR3 has 14 amino acids. Trimming removed 5 bases from V and 13 bases from J; junction bases left unmatched: 12. The germline CDR1 and CDR2 sequences are SGHRS and YFSETQ.

This clonotype was seen a few times. This chain links TRBV12-3 or TRBV12-4 with TRBJ2-3; TRBD1 aligns across 12 bases. After removal of 4 bases from V and 9 bases from J, the junction contained 8 bases not matched to a gene. The CDR3 runs to 15 residues. CDR3 sequence reads: CASSSGTGGAGTQYF. The CDR3 DNA sequence: TGTGCCAGCAGTTCCGGGACAGGGGGCGCTGGGACGCAGTATTTT.

This clonotype was seen a handful of times. This rearrangement joins TRBV2 to TRBJ2-2; D is perhaps TRBD1 or TRBD2 (5 bases each). This CDR3 is built from 15 residues. With 7 bases removed from V and 7 bases from J, the gap between germline ends came to 19 bases. CDR1 and CDR2 (germline): SNHLY, FYNNEI. The CDR3 sequence is CASTAPRVRGGELFF. The CDR3 DNA sequence: TGTGCCAGCACCGCCCCCAGGGTACGGGGCGGGGAGCTGTTTTTT.

The chain employs TRBV2 and TRBJ1-4; the D is unclear. V lost 3 bases to trimming and J lost 2 bases, with 10 bases between them. There are 15 residues in the CDR3. The germline gives CDR1 SNHLY, CDR2 FYNNEI. The CDR3 DNA follows: TGTGCCAGCAGTGATGGATTCGTCACTAATGAAAAACTGTTTTTT. Amino acids: CASSDGFVTNEKLFF.

This clonotype was seen only a few times. The chain employs TRBV19 and TRBJ1-5; unclear D gene. The germline V gene encodes CDR1 LNHDA and CDR2 SQIVND (reference sequence). The CDR3 length is 15 residues. The germline V and J ends were trimmed by 7 bases and 4 bases, with 17 bases remaining between them. The DNA for the CDR3 is TGTGCCAGTACCAAGATAGGGCAGAAGAATCAGCCCCAGCATTTT. It encodes CASTKIGQKNQPQHF.

This clonotype was picked up one time. The V call is TRBV29-1, the J call TRBJ2-1; D is unresolved. The CDR3 contains 11 residues. Germline assignment: CDR1 SQVTM and CDR2 ANQGSEA. Between the trimmed V and J ends, which lost 2 bases and 2 bases, there was a span of 1 base. The CDR3 is CSVEPYNEQFF. The CDR3 nucleotides read TGCAGCGTTGAACCCTACAATGAGCAGTTCTTC.

J is TRBJ1-2 and V is TRBV29-1, with a possible D match to TRBD1 (6 bases). This CDR3 is 13 amino acids long. V shed 7 bases and J shed 7 bases, with 19 bases lying between them. In germline, CDR1 is SQVTM, CDR2 ANQGSEA. CDR3 in DNA: TGCAGCGCTCTTATCCACAGGGCTGGTGGCTACACCTTC. Protein product: CSALIHRAGGYTF.

This clonotype was seen a few times. J is TRBJ2-7 and V is TRBV12-3 or TRBV12-4; no firm D call. V shed 7 bases and J shed 7 bases, with 23 bases lying between them. The CDR3 is 15 amino acids. For the CDR3, the DNA is TGTGCCAGCAATCCAAACGGATTACAACTCGGGGAGCAGTACTTC. Amino acid sequence: CASNPNGLQLGEQYF.

V gene TRBV7-6 combines with J gene TRBJ2-2, with TRBD2 as a possible D gene (6 bases). This CDR3 is 17 amino acids long. CDR1 and CDR2 (germline): SGHVS, FNYEAQ. V gave up 2 bases and J gave up 2 bases, with 15 bases separating them. This CDR3 reads CASSLPRGTPNTGELFF. CDR3 sequence (DNA): TGTGCCAGCAGCTTACCCCGAGGGACTCCCAACACCGGGGAGCTGTTTTTT.

This clonotype was picked up a small number of times. This sequence joins TRBV6-5 and TRBJ1-1; maybe TRBD1 (5 bases). V was cut by 2 bases and J by 5 bases, with 12 bases left in between. The V gene's germline CDR1 is MNHEY and CDR2 SVGAGI. The CDR3 consists of 14 residues. The CDR3 loop is CASSYSRARTEAFF. In nucleotides, the CDR3 is TGTGCCAGCAGTTACAGCAGGGCGCGTACTGAAGCTTTCTTT.

This rearrangement joins TRBV15 to TRBJ2-1; D is unclear. Germline CDR1 LNHNV, CDR2 YYDKDF (reference sequence). This CDR3 has 15 amino acids. V lost 0 bases to trimming and J lost 4 bases, with 10 bases between them. CDR3 sequence reads: CATSREGSGYNEQFF. The DNA of the CDR3 is TGTGCCACCAGCAGAGAGGGGTCCGGTTACAATGAGCAGTTCTTC.

There are a few counts of this clonotype. The CDR3 DNA reads as TGCAGTGCACAGGGCAAAAACATTCAGTACTTC. Encoded protein: CSAQGKNIQYF. The gene calls are TRBV20-1 and TRBJ2-4, with D perhaps matching TRBD1 (6 bases). CDR1 DFQATT and CDR2 SNEGSKA come from the germline V gene (reference sequence). V was trimmed by 6 bases and J by 3 bases, leaving 6 bases between them. The CDR3 sequence is 11 residues long.

This clonotype showed up many times. This sequence joins TRBV11-2 and TRBJ2-2; D is ambiguous. The CDR3 sequence is 14 residues long. Trimming took 1 base from V and 6 from J, leaving 9 bases between them. CDR1 and CDR2 from the germline V gene are SGHAT and FQNNGV. Here the CDR3 reads CASSLGRWSGELFF. The CDR3 DNA reads as TGTGCCAGCAGCTTAGGTCGGTGGTCCGGGGAGCTGTTTTTT.

This clonotype was counted between two and nine times. CDR3 region: CASSYVSPENIQYF. The CDR3 DNA is TGTGCCAGCAGTTACGTCTCCCCAGAAAACATTCAGTACTTC. This chain joins TRBV6-2 or TRBV6-3 and TRBJ2-4, with D uncertain. CDR3 length equals 14 residues. V lost 2 bases and J lost 5, with 10 bases in between. Germline lookup yields CDR1 MNHEY and CDR2 SVGEGT.